The 15 T cell receptor beta chains below all came from one sample that was sequenced in a study of cytomegalovirus exposure and HLA in healthy donors (dated by TCRdb to 2016 to 2017). Libraries were made using the immunoSEQ multiplex PCR assay. For the multiplex PCR, a mixture combining 60 forward primers for TCR Vbeta segments and 13 reverse primers for TCR Jbeta segments was used. TCRdb provides this immuneACCESS table in a form limited to in-frame rearrangements. Some clones are lacking; in checked studies, under half of them reflect an unresolved V gene, and why the rest are absent is not known. In all, the sample holds over 150,000 clones, and just under 80% of those were seen once. Clones ranked in the top ten supply roughly 1.3% of the sample. The source material was PBMCs. These receptors came from a woman in her forties or fifties in good health and CMV-seronegative.

This clone appeared once. V and J are TRBV28 and TRBJ1-4; 7 bases fit TRBD1. This CDR3 region has 14 residues. Germline V gives CDR1 MDHEN, CDR2 SYDVKM. V shed 2 bases and J 9 bases; nucleotides not matched to a gene: 6. Here the CDR3 reads CASSLLTGAQKLFF. The CDR3 DNA follows: TGTGCCAGCAGTTTACTTACAGGGGCCCAAAAACTGTTTTTT.

This clone was recorded only once. The chain has TRBV28 and TRBJ1-2, with D hard to call. Germline loops: CDR1 MDHEN, CDR2 SYDVKM. V gave up 3 bases and J gave up 2 bases, with 4 bases separating them. The CDR3 has 12 residues. CDR3 sequence: CASSLENYGYTF. CDR3 sequence (DNA): TGTGCCAGCAGTTTGGAGAACTATGGCTACACCTTC.

The rearrangement joins TRBV19 to TRBJ2-7; D is perhaps TRBD1 (6 bases). The V gene lost 1 base and the J gene lost 1 base, with 8 bases spanning the gap. This CDR3 has 14 amino acids. CDR1 LNHDA and CDR2 SQIVND come from the germline V gene (reference sequence). The CDR3 DNA sequence: TGTGCCAGTAGTATAGCCAGGGGATCCTACGAGCAGTACTTC. Its translation is CASSIARGSYEQYF.

The chain carries TRBV30 and TRBJ2-1; TRBD2 matches 13 bases. This CDR3 spans 16 amino acids. Germline V gene lookup returns CDR1 GTSNPN and CDR2 SVGIG (reference sequence). J gave up 8 bases and V 2 bases, and 9 bases lay outside the gene matches. CDR3 sequence: CAWSWNGLAGAHEQFF. The CDR3 DNA sequence: TGTGCCTGGAGTTGGAATGGACTAGCGGGAGCCCATGAGCAGTTCTTC.

V and J are TRBV18 and TRBJ1-1; D remains ambiguous. V lost 2 bases, J lost 3 bases, and 7 bases lay in between. Per germline, CDR1 KGHSH and CDR2 LQKENI. The CDR3 covers 13 residues. The DNA for the CDR3 is TGTGCCAGCTCACCATCCCGGGACACTGAAGCTTTCTTT. It is translated as CASSPSRDTEAFF.

The sample holds one count of this clone. This chain uses TRBV7-3 with TRBJ2-3; TRBD2 agrees at 10 bases. Germline V gene sequence: CDR1 SGHTA, CDR2 FQGTGA. The V segment lost 5 bases and the J segment 4 bases; nucleotides outside the gene matches: 15. The CDR3 is 18 residues long. The CDR3 DNA sequence: TGTGCCAGCAGCCTCCTGGGGGGGCTAGCGGGAGTTCCAGATACGCAGTATTTT. Amino acid sequence: CASSLLGGLAGVPDTQYF.

V gene TRBV10-3 combines with J gene TRBJ2-7, with 10 bases lining up with TRBD2. J gave up 1 base and V 6 bases, and 6 bases lay outside the gene matches. Per germline, CDR1 ENHRY and CDR2 SYGVKD. The CDR3 covers 15 residues. For the CDR3, the DNA is TGTGCCATCAGGCAAACTAGCGGGGCTTCCTACGAGCAGTACTTC. Protein product: CAIRQTSGASYEQYF.

This rearrangement joins TRBV12-5 to TRBJ2-5; weak D call: TRBD1 (7 bases). The germline gives CDR1 LGHNT, CDR2 FRNRAP. Trimming took 0 bases from V and 5 from J, leaving 16 bases between them. There are 16 residues in the CDR3. The CDR3: CASGLVRQGGRETQYF. The CDR3 DNA reads TGTGCTAGTGGTTTGGTCCGACAGGGAGGCCGGGAGACCCAGTACTTC. The variable domain in full, completed from reference TRBV12-5 and TRBJ2-5, reads DARVTQTPRHKVTEMGQEVTMRCQPILGHNTVFWYRQTMMQGLELLAYFRNRAPLDDSGMPKDRFSAEMPDATLATLKIQPSEPRDSAVYFCASGLVRQGGRETQYFGPGTRLLVL.

This chain joins TRBV5-6 and TRBJ2-5, with D hard to call. V was clipped by 0 bases and J by 0 bases, with 9 bases between them. The germline CDR1 and CDR2 sequences are SGHDT and YYEEEE. The CDR3 has 15 amino acids. CDR3 in amino acids: CASSLVSAYQETQYF. CDR3 coding DNA: TGTGCCAGCAGCTTGGTCAGCGCCTACCAAGAGACCCAGTACTTC.

The genes are TRBV2 and TRBJ1-1; 9 bases agree with TRBD1. Trimming cost V 6 bases and J 4 bases; bases outside gene matches: 9. This CDR3 spans 15 amino acids. Germline V gene sequence: CDR1 SNHLY, CDR2 FYNNEI. CDR3: CASRSEQGASTEAFF. The DNA for the CDR3 is TGTGCCAGCAGATCCGAACAGGGGGCGAGCACTGAAGCTTTCTTT.

For this clone: Germline is not matched at one junction end, which may reflect a read error. This CDR3 is also generated by other DNA sequences in the sample. This chain joins TRBV4-1 and TRBJ1-1; 7 nucleotides agree with TRBD1. CDR1 and CDR2 (germline): MGHRA, YSYEKL. This CDR3 is 14 amino acids long. The CDR3 bases are TGCGCCAGCAGCCAAAGGGGACAGAATCCTGAAGCCTTCTTT. Translating gives CASSQRGQNPEAFF.

The J gene is TRBJ2-7, the V gene TRBV28; possible D gene TRBD1, 6 bases. The CDR3 is 13 amino acids. V lost 5 bases, J lost 2 bases, and 10 bases lay in between. CDR1 is MDHEN and CDR2 is SYDVKM in the germline V gene. The CDR3, as DNA: TGTGCCAGCAGTACACAGGGTACCTACGAGCAGTACTTC. Translation gives CASSTQGTYEQYF.

The chain couples TRBV7-3 to TRBJ2-1; 14 bases are shared with TRBD2. J was trimmed by 4 bases and V by 5 bases; bases with no gene match: 7. Germline V gene data show CDR1 as SGHTA and CDR2 as FQGTGA. The CDR3 contains 17 residues. For the CDR3, the DNA is TGTGCCAGCAGCCTGGGACTAGCGGGAGACCCTTACAATGAGCAGTTCTTC. It yields the protein CASSLGLAGDPYNEQFF.

The rearrangement uses TRBV5-4 and TRBJ2-1; 9 bases fit TRBD1. The CDR3 sequence is 15 residues long. After removal of 4 bases from V and 4 bases from J, the junction contained 6 bases not matched to a gene. Germline CDR1 and CDR2: SGHNT and YYREEE (reference sequence). The CDR3 DNA follows: TGTGCCAGCAGCCTCCCGGGACAGGGTTACAATGAGCAGTTCTTC. Its protein is CASSLPGQGYNEQFF.

This clone was observed a few times. This sequence joins TRBV7-9 and TRBJ2-3, with TRBD1 identical over 7 bases. The CDR3 consists of 15 residues. Looked up from germline, CDR1 is SEHNR and CDR2 is FQNEAQ (reference sequence). The V gene end was trimmed by 1 base and the J gene end by 2 bases; junction bases not matched to a gene: 3. In nucleotides, the CDR3 is TGTGCCAGCAGCTTAGAACAGGGGTACACAGATACGCAGTATTTT. Protein sequence: CASSLEQGYTDTQYF.